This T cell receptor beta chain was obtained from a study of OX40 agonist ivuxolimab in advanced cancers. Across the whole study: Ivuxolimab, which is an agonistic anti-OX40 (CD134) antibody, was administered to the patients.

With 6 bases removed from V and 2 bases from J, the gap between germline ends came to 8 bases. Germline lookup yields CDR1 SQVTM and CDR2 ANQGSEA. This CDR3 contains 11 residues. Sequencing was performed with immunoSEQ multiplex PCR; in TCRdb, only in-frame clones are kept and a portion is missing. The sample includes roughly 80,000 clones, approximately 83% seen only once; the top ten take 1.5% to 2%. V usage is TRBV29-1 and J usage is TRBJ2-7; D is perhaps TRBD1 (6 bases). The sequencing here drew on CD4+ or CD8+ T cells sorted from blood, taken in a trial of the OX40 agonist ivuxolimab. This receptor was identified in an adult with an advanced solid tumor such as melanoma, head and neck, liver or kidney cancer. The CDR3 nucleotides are TGCAGCGTCAGACAGGCCTACGAGCAGTACTTC. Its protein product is CSVRQAYEQYF.